The 23 T cell receptor beta chains given below trace back to one sample, sequenced in a study of blood T cells in healthy people across ages. Then a second PCR, running roughly 6 to 11 cycles, was carried out with a sample-barcoded 5' primer and a J-beta primer mix. Each CDR3 protein gets one entry after TCRdb re-called the 5' RACE reads with MiXCR. Among about 640,000 distinct CDR3 sequences listed, roughly 53% were seen once. Material for sequencing was blood. These receptors were obtained from a man aged 60-69 years in good health.

The CDR3 nucleotides are TGCAGCGCAGACAGGGCGAACACTGAAGCTTTCTTT. It translates to CSADRANTEAFF. The genes are TRBV29-1 and TRBJ1-1; 7 nucleotides match TRBD1. CDR3 length equals 12 residues. V shed 7 bases and J 1 base; nucleotides not matched to a gene: 3. Germline V gene data show CDR1 as SQVTM and CDR2 as ANQGSEA.

V is TRBV20-1 and J is TRBJ2-5; 8 bases line up with TRBD1. CDR1 is DFQATT and CDR2 is SNEGSKA in the germline V gene (reference sequence). The CDR3 has 15 residues. V lost 0 bases and J lost 5; bases outside the gene matches: 8. CDR3 sequence: CSARDLTGAGETQYF. CDR3 DNA sequence: TGCAGTGCTAGAGATTTGACAGGGGCGGGGGAGACCCAGTACTTC.

This rearrangement joins TRBV10-1 to TRBJ2-3; D perhaps matches TRBD2 (6 bases). The ends were cut back, 2 bases at V and 3 bases at J, with 15 bases in the middle. The V gene's germline CDR1 is WNHNN and CDR2 SYGVQD (reference sequence). There are 16 residues in the CDR3. The CDR3 protein is CASSEPGTSPTDTQYF. For the CDR3, the DNA is TGCGCCAGCAGTGAGCCAGGGACTTCTCCTACAGATACGCAGTATTTT.

The chain joins TRBV20-1 to TRBJ2-1; D tentatively fits TRBD1 or TRBD2 (6 bases each). The DNA end favors TRBJ2-7, so the J call may be wrong. This CDR3 spans 16 amino acids. CDR1 and CDR2 (germline): DFQATT, SNEGSKA (reference sequence). The CDR3: CSARDLGGPSYNEQYF. CDR3 sequence (DNA): TGCAGTGCTAGAGACCTCGGGGGCCCCTCCTACAATGAGCAGTACTTC.

This clonotype was observed a single time. The rearrangement joins TRBV5-4 to TRBJ2-1; 11 bases fit TRBD2. This CDR3 is built from 15 residues. V lost 4 bases and J lost 5; bases outside the gene matches: 5. Germline-derived CDR1 and CDR2 are SGHNT and YYREEE (reference sequence). The CDR3 DNA reads as TGTGCCAGCAGCCAGGGACTAGCGGTCAACAATGAGCAGTTCTTC. It yields the protein CASSQGLAVNNEQFF.

V and J are TRBV29-1 and TRBJ2-5; no clear D. Trimming left V 3 bases short and J 1 base short, with 3 bases between. This CDR3 region has 11 residues. Germline V gene sequence: CDR1 SQVTM, CDR2 ANQGSEA. The CDR3 loop is CSVDVQETQYF. DNA of the CDR3: TGCAGCGTTGATGTCCAAGAGACCCAGTACTTC.

This rearrangement joins TRBV5-1 to TRBJ2-3; TRBD1 is a possible D gene (5 bases). The V end lost 6 bases, the J end lost 3 bases, and 14 bases lay between the germline ends. CDR3 length equals 14 residues. Germline V gene data show CDR1 as SGHRS and CDR2 as YFSETQ. CDR3 region: CASKWQGDTDTQYF. As DNA, the CDR3 is TGCGCCAGCAAGTGGCAGGGTGATACAGATACGCAGTATTTT.

The sample holds a few counts of this clonotype. The chain uses TRBV4-1 and TRBJ2-5; unclear D gene. CDR3 length: 15 residues. Germline V gene data show CDR1 as MGHRA and CDR2 as YSYEKL. V gave up 0 bases and J gave up 2 bases, with 10 bases separating them. This CDR3 is CASSQDHGTQETQYF. The CDR3, as DNA: TGCGCCAGCAGCCAAGATCATGGAACACAAGAGACCCAGTACTTC.

The genes are TRBV4-1 and TRBJ2-7; TRBD2 might be the D (6 bases). Trimming pared 1 base from V and 1 base from J, leaving 11 bases between. Per the germline V gene, CDR1 is MGHRA and CDR2 is YSYEKL. The CDR3 is 15 amino acids. The CDR3 bases are TGCGCCAGCAGCCAAGTTCAGGGACTTTCCTACGAGCAGTACTTC. It is translated as CASSQVQGLSYEQYF.

At least ten counts were recorded for this clonotype. The chain couples TRBV29-1 to TRBJ1-2; TRBD1 matches at 7 bases. The V segment lost 5 bases and the J segment 7 bases; nucleotides outside the gene matches: 10. Germline assignment: CDR1 SQVTM and CDR2 ANQGSEA. The CDR3 totals 13 residues. CDR3 amino acids: CSVTTSRGSGYTF. For the CDR3, the DNA is TGCAGCGTTACCACCTCCAGGGGGAGTGGCTACACCTTC.

The chain uses TRBV6-5 and TRBJ2-7; 7 bases are a match to TRBD1. CDR3 length equals 14 residues. The V and J ends lost 7 bases and 3 bases, in that order; junction bases with no gene match: 9. Germline values: CDR1 MNHEY, CDR2 SVGAGI. The CDR3 DNA reads TGTGCCAGCATCCGAACAGGGGCAGTCTACGAGCAGTACTTC. This encodes CASIRTGAVYEQYF.

In its sample, this clonotype was seen a few times. CDR3 in DNA: TGCAGTGCTCCACGCGGACAGGGGGATGGCTACACCTTC. It specifies CSAPRGQGDGYTF. V gene TRBV20-1 combines with J gene TRBJ1-2; TRBD1 matches at 10 bases. V dropped 5 bases and J dropped 6; count of bases not matched to a gene: 6. This CDR3 has 13 residues. Germline-derived CDR1 and CDR2 are DFQATT and SNEGSKA (reference sequence).

The chain couples TRBV5-1 to TRBJ1-2; the D is unclear. Per germline, CDR1 SGHRS and CDR2 YFSETQ. V lost 4 bases and J 0 bases, leaving 19 bases between the germline ends. The CDR3 covers 17 residues. The CDR3, as DNA: TGCGCCAGCAGCGAGGACGGAATGTCTGCGGCTAACTATGGCTACACCTTC. Protein: CASSEDGMSAANYGYTF.

This clonotype was recorded a few times. The chain combines TRBV3-1 with TRBJ2-5, with 9 bases fitting TRBD1. The germline V gene has CDR1 LGHDT and CDR2 YNNKEL (reference sequence). Germline trimming cut 1 base from V and 5 bases from J; bases unmatched to any gene: 5. The CDR3 length is 15 residues. This CDR3 is CASSQGTGATETQYF. The CDR3 nucleotides read TGTGCCAGCAGCCAAGGGACAGGGGCGACGGAGACCCAGTACTTC.

In its sample, this clonotype was seen a few times. V is TRBV20-1 and J is TRBJ2-7; 7 nucleotides match TRBD1. The J call is in doubt because the DNA end fits TRBJ2-5 better. The CDR3 extends over 12 amino acids. Per germline, CDR1 DFQATT and CDR2 SNEGSKA (reference sequence). The DNA of the CDR3 is TGCAGTGCCCTCGGGACAGCCGAGACCCAGTACTTC. Amino acid sequence: CSALGTAETQYF.

The count of this clonotype is one. This chain connects TRBV12-3 or TRBV12-4 to TRBJ1-5; D possibly corresponds to TRBD1 (6 bases). V lost 0 bases and J lost 6, with 12 bases in between. This CDR3 has 15 residues. CDR3 sequence reads: CASSLAQGEGQPQHF. For the CDR3, the DNA is TGTGCCAGCAGTTTAGCACAGGGTGAGGGTCAGCCCCAGCATTTT.

The rearrangement links TRBV10-3 to TRBJ2-5; 10 positions agree with TRBD1. The germline CDR1 and CDR2 sequences are ENHRY and SYGVKD. The CDR3 has 13 residues. Unmatched junction bases numbered 7, after V lost 6 bases and J lost 9 bases. In nucleotides, the CDR3 is TGTGCCATCAGCCGGGACAGGGGTCTCGCCCAGTACTTC. Protein: CAISRDRGLAQYF.

The chain uses TRBV5-1 and TRBJ2-5; the D is unclear. The V end lost 0 bases, the J end lost 7 bases, and 7 bases lay between the germline ends. The CDR3 covers 12 residues. CDR1 is SGHRS and CDR2 is YFSETQ in the germline V gene. This CDR3 is CASSLEGRTQYF. DNA for the CDR3: TGCGCCAGCAGCTTGGAAGGAAGGACCCAGTACTTC.

A few counts support this clonotype. The rearrangement links TRBV10-3 to TRBJ2-4; D is tentatively TRBD1 or TRBD2 (5 bases each). The DNA end is a closer match to TRBJ2-7, so the J assignment may be wrong. This CDR3 is built from 14 residues. Germline V lookup: CDR1 ENHRY, CDR2 SYGVKD. The CDR3 bases are TGTGCCATCAGTGAGAGGGGACCAGTCTACGAGCAGTACTTC. Its translation is CAISERGPVYEQYF.

The chain uses TRBV4-1 and TRBJ2-1, with TRBD2 matching 8 bases. This CDR3 spans 17 amino acids. The germline V gene encodes CDR1 MGHRA and CDR2 YSYEKL. The V gene end was trimmed by 3 bases and the J gene end by 10 bases; junction bases not matched to a gene: 17. CDR3 nucleotide sequence: TGCGCCAGCAGCCAGGAGGTTACTGGCGGGGGGAAGTCCGAGCAGTTCTTC. It yields the protein CASSQEVTGGGKSEQFF.

This clonotype was recorded many times. The chain couples TRBV7-2 to TRBJ1-1; D is unclear. The CDR3 length is 13 residues. Trimming took off 5 bases at V and 5 bases at J, with 12 bases between the two ends. CDR1 SGHTA and CDR2 FQGNSA come from the germline V gene. CDR3 DNA: TGTGCCAGCAGCGCAGTCAGGTGGACTGAAGCTTTCTTT. Amino acid sequence: CASSAVRWTEAFF.

On this clonotype: The CDR3 does not end in the conserved phenylalanine or tryptophan, so this is likely a read error. The rearrangement links TRBV5-1 to TRBJ2-7, with D perhaps TRBD1 (7 bases). The germline gives CDR1 SGHRS, CDR2 YFSETQ. The V end lost 0 bases, the J end lost 2 bases, and 15 bases lay between the germline ends. CDR3 length equals 16 residues. This chain's CDR3 is CASSLASGQRAYEQYL. The CDR3 nucleotides are TGCGCCAGCAGCTTGGCTTCGGGACAGCGGGCCTACGAGCAGTACTTA.

This clonotype was seen only a few times. This chain joins TRBV12-3 or TRBV12-4 and TRBJ2-1; no firm D call. V dropped 3 bases and J dropped 6 bases, with 3 bases sitting between them. The CDR3 runs 11 residues. Here the CDR3 reads CASSFLNEQFF. CDR3 coding DNA: TGTGCCAGCAGTTTCCTCAATGAGCAGTTCTTC.